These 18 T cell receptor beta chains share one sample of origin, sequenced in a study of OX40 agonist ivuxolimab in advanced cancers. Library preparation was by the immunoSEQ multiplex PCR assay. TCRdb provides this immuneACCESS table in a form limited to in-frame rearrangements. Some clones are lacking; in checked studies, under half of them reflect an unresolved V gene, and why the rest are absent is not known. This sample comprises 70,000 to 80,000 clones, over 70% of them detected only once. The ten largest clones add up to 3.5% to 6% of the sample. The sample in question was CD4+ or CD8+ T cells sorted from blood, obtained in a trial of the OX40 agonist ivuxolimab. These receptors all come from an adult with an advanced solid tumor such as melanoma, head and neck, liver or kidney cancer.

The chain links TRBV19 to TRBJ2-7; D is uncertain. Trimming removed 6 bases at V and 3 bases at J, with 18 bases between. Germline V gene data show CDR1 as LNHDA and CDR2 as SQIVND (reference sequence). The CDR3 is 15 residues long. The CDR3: CASSPLSGGNYEQYF. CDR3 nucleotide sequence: TGTGCCAGTAGCCCTCTCTCGGGTGGTAACTACGAGCAGTACTTC.

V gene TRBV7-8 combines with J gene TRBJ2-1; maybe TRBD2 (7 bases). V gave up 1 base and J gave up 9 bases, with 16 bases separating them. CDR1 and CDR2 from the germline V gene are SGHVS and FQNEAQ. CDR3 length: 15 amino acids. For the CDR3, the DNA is TGTGCCAGCAGCTTAGAGCGGGGACATAATAGTGAGCAGTTCTTC. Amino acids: CASSLERGHNSEQFF.

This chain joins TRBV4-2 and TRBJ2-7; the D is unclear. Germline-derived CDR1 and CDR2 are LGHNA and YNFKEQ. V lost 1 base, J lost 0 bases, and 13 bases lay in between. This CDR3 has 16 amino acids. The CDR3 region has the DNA TGTGCCAGCAGCCAAGGTTTACAAGTCGGCTCCTACGAGCAGTACTTC. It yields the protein CASSQGLQVGSYEQYF.

The CDR3 region is CASFGQNTEAFF. The CDR3 bases are TGTGCCAGCTTCGGTCAGAACACTGAAGCTTTCTTT. The chain has TRBV6-5 and TRBJ1-1; D remains unclear. The V end lost 8 bases, the J end lost 1 base, and 8 bases lay between the germline ends. The CDR3 loop spans 12 amino acids. From germline, CDR1 is MNHEY and CDR2 SVGAGI.

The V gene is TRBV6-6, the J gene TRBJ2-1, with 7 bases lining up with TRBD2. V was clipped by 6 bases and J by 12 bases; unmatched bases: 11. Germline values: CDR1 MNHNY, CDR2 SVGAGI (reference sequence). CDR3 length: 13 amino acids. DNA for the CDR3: TGTGCCAGCAGCTCAGGGAGTTGGGAGGGGCAGTTCTTC. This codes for CASSSGSWEGQFF.

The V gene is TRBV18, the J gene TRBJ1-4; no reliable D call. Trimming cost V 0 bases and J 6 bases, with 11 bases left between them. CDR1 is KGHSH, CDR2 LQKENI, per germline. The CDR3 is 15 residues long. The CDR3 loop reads CASSPPSQADEKLFF. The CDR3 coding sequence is TGTGCCAGCTCACCACCAAGCCAAGCTGATGAAAAACTGTTTTTT.

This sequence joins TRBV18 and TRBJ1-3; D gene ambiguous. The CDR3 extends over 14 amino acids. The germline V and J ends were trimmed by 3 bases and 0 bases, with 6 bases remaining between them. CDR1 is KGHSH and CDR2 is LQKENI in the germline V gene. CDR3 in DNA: TGTGCCAGCTCACCGGAGCACTCTGGAAACACCATATATTTT. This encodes CASSPEHSGNTIYF.

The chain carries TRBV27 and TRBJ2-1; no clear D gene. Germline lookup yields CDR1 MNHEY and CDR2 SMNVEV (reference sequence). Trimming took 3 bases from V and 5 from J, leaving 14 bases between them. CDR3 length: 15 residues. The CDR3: CASSFPENTHNEQFF. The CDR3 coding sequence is TGTGCCAGCAGTTTCCCGGAGAATACCCACAATGAGCAGTTCTTC.

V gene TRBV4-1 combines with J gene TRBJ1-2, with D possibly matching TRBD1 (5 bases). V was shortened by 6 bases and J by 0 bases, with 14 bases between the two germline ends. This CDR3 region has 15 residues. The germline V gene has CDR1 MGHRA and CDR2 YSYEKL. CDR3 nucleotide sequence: TGCGCCAGCAGTCAACAGGCCGTCGCTAACTATGGCTACACCTTC. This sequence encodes CASSQQAVANYGYTF.

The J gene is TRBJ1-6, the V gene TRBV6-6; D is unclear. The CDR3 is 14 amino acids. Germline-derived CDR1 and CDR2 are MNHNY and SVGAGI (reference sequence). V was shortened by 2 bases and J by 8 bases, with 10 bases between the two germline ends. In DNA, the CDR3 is TGTGCCAGCAGTTACACGGATTTTGATTCACCCCTCCACTTT. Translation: CASSYTDFDSPLHF.

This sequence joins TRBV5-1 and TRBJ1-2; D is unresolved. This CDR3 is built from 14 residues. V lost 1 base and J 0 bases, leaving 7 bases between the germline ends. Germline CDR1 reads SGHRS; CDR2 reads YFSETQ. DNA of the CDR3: TGCGCCAGCAGCTTGTCTACGGCTAACTATGGCTACACCTTC. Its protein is CASSLSTANYGYTF.

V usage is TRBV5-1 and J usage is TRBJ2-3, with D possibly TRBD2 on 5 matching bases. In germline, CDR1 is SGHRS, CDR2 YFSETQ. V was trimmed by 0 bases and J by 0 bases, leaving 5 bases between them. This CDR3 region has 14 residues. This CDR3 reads CASSLGGSTDTQYF. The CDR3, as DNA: TGCGCCAGCAGCTTGGGCGGGAGCACAGATACGCAGTATTTT.

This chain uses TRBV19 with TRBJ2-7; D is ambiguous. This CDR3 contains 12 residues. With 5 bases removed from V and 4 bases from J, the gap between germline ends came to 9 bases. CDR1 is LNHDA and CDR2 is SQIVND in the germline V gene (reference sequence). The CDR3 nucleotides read TGTGCCAGTAGTCTCCACCCATACGAGCAGTACTTC. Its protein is CASSLHPYEQYF. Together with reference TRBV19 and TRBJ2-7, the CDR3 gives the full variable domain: DGGITQSPKYLFRKEGQNVTLSCEQNLNHDAMYWYRQDPGQGLRLIYYSQIVNDFQKGDIAEGYSVSREKKESFPLTVTSAQKNPTAFYLCASSLHPYEQYFGPGTRLTVT.

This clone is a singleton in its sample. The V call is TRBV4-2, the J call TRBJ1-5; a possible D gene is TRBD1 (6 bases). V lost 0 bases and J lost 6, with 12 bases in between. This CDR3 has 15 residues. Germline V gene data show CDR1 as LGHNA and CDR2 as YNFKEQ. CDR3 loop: CASSQELTGIQPQHF. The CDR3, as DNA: TGTGCCAGCAGCCAAGAGTTGACAGGCATTCAGCCCCAGCATTTT.

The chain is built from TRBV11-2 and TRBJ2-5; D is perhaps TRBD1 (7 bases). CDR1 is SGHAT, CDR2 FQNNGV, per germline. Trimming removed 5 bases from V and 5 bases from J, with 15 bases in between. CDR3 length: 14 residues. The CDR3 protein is CASSRRRGQETQYF. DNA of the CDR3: TGTGCCAGCAGCCGCCGGAGGGGGCAGGAGACCCAGTACTTC.

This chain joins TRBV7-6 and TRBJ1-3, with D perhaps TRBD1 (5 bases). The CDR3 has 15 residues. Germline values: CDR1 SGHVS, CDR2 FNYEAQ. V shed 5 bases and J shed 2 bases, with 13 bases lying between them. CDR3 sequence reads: CASSPGVLTGNTIYF. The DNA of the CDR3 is TGTGCCAGCAGCCCGGGGGTTCTTACTGGAAACACCATATATTTT.

CDR3 sequence reads: CASSYSSSGSPNEQFF. CDR3 nucleotide sequence: TGTGCCAGCAGTTACTCGAGCTCAGGGTCCCCCAATGAGCAGTTCTTC. The chain is built from TRBV6-5 and TRBJ2-1; D may be TRBD1 (5 bases). Germline CDR1 is MNHEY and CDR2 is SVGAGI. The CDR3 runs to 16 residues. With 0 bases removed from V and 6 bases from J, the gap between germline ends came to 15 bases.

CDR3 residues: CASTPGHSTDTQYF. The CDR3 nucleotides are TGTGCCAGTACTCCGGGACATAGCACAGATACGCAGTATTTT. The V gene is TRBV19, the J gene TRBJ2-3; D is perhaps TRBD1 (6 bases). The V gene's germline CDR1 is LNHDA and CDR2 SQIVND (reference sequence). V was cut by 7 bases and J by 0 bases, with 11 bases left in between. CDR3 length equals 14 residues.